Here is one T cell receptor (beta chain) with its context. In the PCR, 60 Vbeta and 13 Jbeta primers were used. Clones were sequenced by immunoSEQ multiplex PCR, and TCRdb holds only the in-frame ones, with some missing. The sample contains 100,000 to 150,000 clones, around four fifths of which appear only once. The data are from a study of cytomegalovirus exposure and HLA in healthy donors. CDR3 length: 12 residues. Germline V lookup: CDR1 GTSNPN, CDR2 SVGIG (reference sequence). Germline trimming cut 7 bases from V and 8 bases from J; bases unmatched to any gene: 4. This TCR came from a boy younger than 10 in good health and CMV-seronegative. Sequencing was carried out using PBMCs. V usage is TRBV30 and J usage is TRBJ1-6; 8 bases fit TRBD1. The CDR3 DNA sequence: TGTGCCTTGACAGGGGCGGATTCACCCCTCCACTTT. Amino acids: CALTGADSPLHF.